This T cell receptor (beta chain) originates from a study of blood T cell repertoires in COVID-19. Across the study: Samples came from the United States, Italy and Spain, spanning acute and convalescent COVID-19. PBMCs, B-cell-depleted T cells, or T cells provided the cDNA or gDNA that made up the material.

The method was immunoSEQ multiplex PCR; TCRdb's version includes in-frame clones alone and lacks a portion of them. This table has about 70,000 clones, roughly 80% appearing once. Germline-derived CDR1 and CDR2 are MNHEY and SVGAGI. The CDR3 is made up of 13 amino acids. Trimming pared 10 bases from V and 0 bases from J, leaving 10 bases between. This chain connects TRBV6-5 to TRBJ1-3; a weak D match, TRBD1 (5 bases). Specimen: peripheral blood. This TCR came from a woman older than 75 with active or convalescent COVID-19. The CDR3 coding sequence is TGTGCCATCGTCGGGGGCTCTGGAAACACCATATATTTT. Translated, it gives CAIVGGSGNTIYF.